Presented here are 2 T cell receptor beta chains from one specimen sequenced in a study of blood T cell repertoires in COVID-19. Method: immunoSEQ multiplex PCR; TCRdb's copy keeps in-frame clones and lacks some. The sample has some 180,000 clones, approximately 80% seen once; the top ten hold 5.5% to 7.5%. The sequencing input was peripheral blood. The receptors stem from a human donor in a cohort sampled during active COVID-19.

The chain links TRBV6-1 to TRBJ2-7; 8 bases fit TRBD1. Germline CDR1 is MNHNS and CDR2 is SASEGT. Trimming at V came to 3 bases and at J to 2 bases, leaving 6 bases not matched to a gene. CDR3 length equals 15 residues. CDR3 residues: CASSEGDRRTYEQYF. The CDR3 DNA reads TGTGCCAGCAGTGAGGGGGACAGGAGGACCTACGAGCAGTACTTC.

This clone was seen a handful of times. The chain is built from TRBV5-6 and TRBJ2-7, with TRBD1 matching over 8 bases. Germline CDR1 and CDR2: SGHDT and YYEEEE. Trimming removed 2 bases from V and 3 bases from J; junction bases left unmatched: 4. The CDR3 runs to 14 residues. CDR3 DNA sequence: TGTGCCAGCAGCTTTTCACAGGGGGTCTACGAGCAGTACTTC. Its translation is CASSFSQGVYEQYF.